The 23 T cell receptor beta chains reported below all come from one sample, sequenced in a study of a mutant IDH1 vaccine in newly diagnosed glioma. TCRdb's copy holds only in-frame clones and misses some; the assay was immunoSEQ multiplex PCR. The table lists around 33,000 clones, 80% to 85% of them singletons. Time point defined: baseline, week 1 (first vaccination visit). The treatment denotes: pre-vaccination baseline after standard-of-care therapy. Sequencing used peripheral blood mononuclear cells (PBMCs), obtained from a glioma patient treated with radiotherapy, temozolomide or both. The origin of the receptors is a man aged 50 to 60 with glioma. Some clones in this sample may be carry-over from other donors' samples.

The chain uses TRBV30 and TRBJ2-3; D gene ambiguous. The V and J ends lost 0 bases and 6 bases respectively, with 7 bases between them. The CDR3 covers 12 residues. Germline V CDR1 and CDR2: GTSNPN, SVGIG (reference sequence). The CDR3 region is CAWSVLGDTQYF. The CDR3 bases are TGTGCCTGGAGTGTACTCGGGGATACGCAGTATTTT.

This clone was recorded only once. The rearrangement uses TRBV25-1 and TRBJ1-1; a possible D gene is TRBD1 (5 bases). The V end lost 4 bases, the J end lost 1 base, and 7 bases lay between the germline ends. The CDR3 consists of 13 residues. Germline lookup yields CDR1 MGHDK and CDR2 SYGVNS. The CDR3 loop is CASSAGGNTEAFF. In DNA, the CDR3 is TGTGCCAGCAGTGCCGGGGGGAACACTGAAGCTTTCTTT.

In this sample, this clone turned up a few times. The chain links TRBV11-2 to TRBJ1-1, with D possibly TRBD1 on 6 matching bases. Germline lookup yields CDR1 SGHAT and CDR2 FQNNGV. V was pared by 5 bases and J by 5 bases, with 12 bases between. The CDR3 is made up of 13 amino acids. CDR3 protein: CASSPQGGTEAFF. CDR3 DNA: TGTGCCAGCAGCCCCCAAGGGGGGACTGAAGCTTTCTTT.

The chain couples TRBV10-2 to TRBJ1-5, with 12 bases aligning to TRBD1. Germline assignment: CDR1 WSHSY and CDR2 SAAADI. The CDR3 sequence is 15 residues long. V lost 5 bases, J lost 6 bases, and 5 bases stayed unmatched. CDR3 nucleotides: TGCGCCAGCAGTCCCGGGACAGGGGGCAGTCAGCCCCAGCATTTT. Translation: CASSPGTGGSQPQHF.

CDR3 amino acids: CSVGVQAGRGYTF. The CDR3 nucleotides read TGCAGCGTTGGCGTTCAAGCAGGGAGAGGCTACACCTTC. This chain uses TRBV29-1 with TRBJ1-2, with D perhaps TRBD1 (5 bases). CDR1 SQVTM and CDR2 ANQGSEA come from the germline V gene. Trimming cost V 4 bases and J 8 bases, with 17 bases left between them. CDR3 length: 13 residues.

The chain uses TRBV7-9 and TRBJ2-1, with 10 bases fitting TRBD1. The J segment lost 1 base and the V segment lost 4 bases, leaving 1 base of the junction unmatched. Germline-derived CDR1 and CDR2 are SEHNR and FQNEAQ (reference sequence). This CDR3 contains 15 residues. The CDR3 DNA reads as TGTGCCAGCAGCTCGGACAGGGGGTCCTACAATGAGCAGTTCTTC. Translation gives CASSSDRGSYNEQFF.

The genes are TRBV19 and TRBJ2-3, with TRBD2 as a possible D gene (6 bases). Trimming removed 11 bases at V and 4 bases at J, with 10 bases between. CDR1 and CDR2 from the germline V gene are LNHDA and SQIVND (reference sequence). The CDR3 contains 11 residues. CDR3 sequence: CAGGDADTQYF. The CDR3 DNA sequence: TGTGCCGGAGGGGATGCAGATACGCAGTATTTT.

This rearrangement joins TRBV11-2 to TRBJ2-6, with D unclear. This CDR3 spans 15 amino acids. Deletions cut 2 bases from V and 2 bases from J, with 7 bases between. Germline V lookup: CDR1 SGHAT, CDR2 FQNNGV. In nucleotides, the CDR3 is TGTGCCAGCAGCTTAACGGGCGCTGGGGCCAACGTCCTGACTTTC. Encoded protein: CASSLTGAGANVLTF.

This clone came up a few times. The chain is built from TRBV10-3 and TRBJ2-7; 7 bases agree with TRBD1. This CDR3 has 12 residues. The V segment lost 4 bases and the J segment 4 bases; nucleotides outside the gene matches: 1. The germline gives CDR1 ENHRY, CDR2 SYGVKD. The CDR3 loop reads CAISAGGYEQYF. Written as DNA, the CDR3 is TGTGCCATCAGTGCAGGGGGTTACGAGCAGTACTTC.

The gene calls are TRBV9 and TRBJ2-3; 9 positions match TRBD2. With 7 bases clipped from V and 8 bases from J, the junction kept 14 bases outside the gene matches. The CDR3 covers 15 residues. Germline values: CDR1 SGDLS, CDR2 YYNGEE. The CDR3 protein is CASSLGAGGPSTQYF. The CDR3 nucleotides read TGTGCCAGCTCCTTAGGGGCGGGGGGGCCAAGTACGCAGTATTTT. Together with reference TRBV9 and TRBJ2-3, the CDR3 gives the full variable domain: DSGVTQTPKHLITATGQRVTLRCSPRSGDLSVYWYQQSLDQGLQFLIQYYNGEERAKGNILERFSAQQFPDLHSELNLSSLELGDSALYFCASSLGAGGPSTQYFGPGTRLTVL.

The chain links TRBV5-1 to TRBJ2-7; TRBD2 is a possible D gene (5 bases). The CDR3 contains 14 residues. The V gene lost 3 bases and the J gene lost 2 bases, with 12 bases spanning the gap. Germline CDR1 reads SGHRS; CDR2 reads YFSETQ. The CDR3 region has the DNA TGCGCCAGCAGCTCAGGAGCGGCGACCTACGAGCAGTACTTC. Translated: CASSSGAATYEQYF.

The genes are TRBV5-1 and TRBJ1-1; D gene ambiguous. The CDR3 is made up of 14 amino acids. From germline, CDR1 is SGHRS and CDR2 YFSETQ. V was cut by 0 bases and J by 7 bases, with 13 bases left in between. For the CDR3, the DNA is TGCGCCAGCAGCTTGGGGTTAGGGCTGGGTGAAGCTTTCTTT. This gives the protein CASSLGLGLGEAFF.

This sequence joins TRBV18 and TRBJ1-2, with D possibly being TRBD1 (5 bases). CDR3 length equals 14 residues. CDR1 is KGHSH, CDR2 LQKENI, per germline. Trimming took off 6 bases at V and 0 bases at J, with 11 bases between the two ends. The CDR3 coding sequence is TGTGCCAGCTCCCGGAGGGACCCTAACTATGGCTACACCTTC. Its translation: CASSRRDPNYGYTF. The whole variable domain, remainder taken from reference TRBV18 and TRBJ1-2, is NAGVMQNPRHLVRRRGQEARLRCSPMKGHSHVYWYRQLPEEGLKFMVYLQKENIIDESGMPKERFSAEFPKEGPSILRIQQVVRGDSAAYFCASSRRDPNYGYTFGSGTRLTVV.

The chain has TRBV28 and TRBJ2-2; TRBD2 is a possible D gene (6 bases). This CDR3 is 14 amino acids long. The V end lost 7 bases, the J end lost 0 bases, and 9 bases lay between the germline ends. The germline V gene has CDR1 MDHEN and CDR2 SYDVKM. The CDR3 DNA sequence: TGTGCCAGCAACTTAGCGGCGAACACCGGGGAGCTGTTTTTT. This gives the protein CASNLAANTGELFF.

A few counts support this clone. The genes are TRBV19 and TRBJ1-1; maybe TRBD1 (5 bases). The V end lost 6 bases, the J end lost 3 bases, and 8 bases lay between the germline ends. Germline V gene data show CDR1 as LNHDA and CDR2 as SQIVND (reference sequence). The CDR3 consists of 12 residues. CDR3 sequence (DNA): TGTGCCAGTAGGTTAGGGGACACTGAAGCTTTCTTT. Translating gives CASRLGDTEAFF.

The rearrangement joins TRBV30 to TRBJ2-7; possibly TRBD1 for D (6 bases). This CDR3 has 13 amino acids. V shed 1 base and J shed 4 bases, with 11 bases lying between them. Germline CDR1 reads GTSNPN; CDR2 reads SVGIG (reference sequence). For the CDR3, the DNA is TGTGCCTGGAGTGGAAACACAGGGTACGAGCAGTACTTC. This translates into CAWSGNTGYEQYF.

The chain links TRBV30 to TRBJ1-2; tentatively, D is TRBD1 (6 bases). This CDR3 region has 12 residues. Germline values: CDR1 GTSNPN, CDR2 SVGIG (reference sequence). Trimming stripped 2 bases from V and 5 bases from J, with 9 bases between. The CDR3 sequence: CAWSWGPYGYTF. CDR3 coding DNA: TGTGCCTGGAGTTGGGGGCCTTATGGCTACACCTTC.

The chain recombines TRBV6-5 with TRBJ1-4, with D perhaps TRBD1 (6 bases). The CDR3 runs 14 residues. V was pared by 0 bases and J by 8 bases, with 10 bases between. Germline V gene lookup returns CDR1 MNHEY and CDR2 SVGAGI. CDR3 protein: CASSYSVRGEKLFF. Written as DNA, the CDR3 is TGTGCCAGCAGTTACTCTGTCAGGGGAGAAAAACTGTTTTTT.

The chain recombines TRBV2 with TRBJ2-1; a possible D gene is TRBD2 (6 bases). Germline assignment: CDR1 SNHLY and CDR2 FYNNEI. The V and J ends lost 5 bases and 6 bases respectively, with 14 bases between them. The CDR3 runs 14 residues. The chain's CDR3 is CASSRDSRGNEQFF. The CDR3 nucleotides read TGTGCCAGCAGTCGGGACTCTCGTGGCAATGAGCAGTTCTTC.

This clone was found a few times. V is TRBV30 and J is TRBJ1-1, with D possibly matching TRBD1 (5 bases). The germline V and J ends were trimmed by 2 bases and 4 bases, with 11 bases remaining between them. Germline values: CDR1 GTSNPN, CDR2 SVGIG (reference sequence). The CDR3 covers 13 residues. The CDR3: CAWSPAGGTEAFF. CDR3 DNA sequence: TGTGCCTGGAGTCCCGCCGGGGGCACTGAAGCTTTCTTT.

A few counts support this clone. The V gene is TRBV2, the J gene TRBJ2-7; TRBD2 agrees at 7 bases. CDR1 and CDR2 (germline): SNHLY, FYNNEI. Trimming took 8 bases from V and 1 from J; bases not matched to a gene: 11. CDR3 length equals 15 residues. The CDR3 nucleotides are TGTGCCAGCTCTCCGCTGCCGGGGGGATCCTACGAGCAGTACTTC. Its translation is CASSPLPGGSYEQYF.

V gene TRBV10-3 combines with J gene TRBJ2-5; a possible D gene is TRBD1 (6 bases). Trimming stripped 10 bases from V and 2 bases from J, with 14 bases between. This CDR3 is built from 13 residues. Germline V gene lookup returns CDR1 ENHRY and CDR2 SYGVKD. The CDR3 DNA follows: TGTGCCACCCGAGGGACATTGCAAGAGACCCAGTACTTC. Translating gives CATRGTLQETQYF.

The chain employs TRBV6-6 and TRBJ2-1; 9 bases fit TRBD1. With 7 bases clipped from V and 9 bases from J, the junction kept 16 bases outside the gene matches. Germline V gene data show CDR1 as MNHNY and CDR2 as SVGAGI (reference sequence). The CDR3 extends over 16 amino acids. The CDR3 region has the DNA TGTGCCAGCAACGAGGACCGGGACAGGGAATTTCGTGAGCAGTTCTTC. Translated, it gives CASNEDRDREFREQFF.